The present entry profiles one TCR beta chain with its context. Its antigen is unidentified. The sample originates from a study of cytomegalovirus exposure and HLA in healthy donors. CDR3 length: 16 amino acids. Findings of the study overall: Most likely, a cluster of highly shared sequence variants arose as a sequencing artifact.

PCR employed 60 Vbeta and 13 Jbeta primers. Libraries were prepared by immunoSEQ multiplex PCR; TCRdb keeps only in-frame clonotypes and omits some of them. The sample lists roughly 140,000 clones; roughly 80% were seen once. All the people who gave samples were healthy bone marrow donors. V usage is TRBV1 and J usage is TRBJ2-7; TRBD2 is the table's D call, not checked against the DNA. TRBV1 constitutes a pseudogene. The TCR comes from a woman aged 45-60 years in good health and CMV-seropositive. Specimen: PBMCs. For the CDR3, the DNA is TGCACCAGCAGCCAAGAAGGGCTAGCGGTAACCTACGAGCAGTACTTC. Its protein product is CTSSQEGLAVTYEQYF.